These 30 T cell receptor beta chains came from one sample sequenced in a study of T cell responses to AZD1222 COVID-19 vaccine. Here immunoSEQ multiplex PCR was the method, and the copy in TCRdb shows in-frame clones only, minus some. The table lists roughly 180,000 clones, 85% to 95% of them singletons. The sequencing here drew on peripheral blood, taken on day 0 of AZD1222 vaccination. The receptors were sampled from an adult in good health.

The chain uses TRBV9 and TRBJ2-1; D is unclear. The V gene lost 2 bases and the J gene lost 4 bases, with 13 bases spanning the gap. Germline CDR1 reads SGDLS; CDR2 reads YYNGEE. This CDR3 spans 15 amino acids. DNA for the CDR3: TGTGCCAGCAGCGTCGAAGCGTTTGGATACAATGAGCAGTTCTTC. Its protein is CASSVEAFGYNEQFF.

V gene TRBV10-3 combines with J gene TRBJ2-2; possible D gene TRBD2, 7 bases. Looked up from germline, CDR1 is ENHRY and CDR2 is SYGVKD. This CDR3 comprises 16 residues. Trimming left V 6 bases short and J 6 bases short, with 20 bases between. The DNA for the CDR3 is TGTGCCATCAGCCACCCAGGGGCGGGAGAGGCCGGGGAGCTGTTTTTT. It codes for CAISHPGAGEAGELFF.

The chain links TRBV5-4 to TRBJ1-4; D gene uncertain. The CDR3 covers 15 residues. Germline values: CDR1 SGHNT, CDR2 YYREEE (reference sequence). V dropped 0 bases and J dropped 6 bases, with 12 bases sitting between them. The CDR3 DNA reads as TGTGCCAGCAGCTTGGCCGGATGGGGTGATGAAAAACTGTTTTTT. Its protein is CASSLAGWGDEKLFF. The variable domain in full, with the rest retrieved from reference TRBV5-4 and TRBJ1-4, is ETGVTQSPTHLIKTRGQQVTLRCSSQSGHNTVSWYQQALGQGPQFIFQYYREEENGRGNFPPRFSGLQFPNYSSELNVNALELDDSALYLCASSLAGWGDEKLFFGSGTQLSVL.

The CDR3 DNA reads TGTGCCAGCAGCGCAGGACAGGATAATTCACCCCTCCACTTT. Its protein is CASSAGQDNSPLHF. This chain joins TRBV7-8 and TRBJ1-6; TRBD1 aligns across 7 bases. CDR3 length equals 14 residues. V was pared by 5 bases and J by 5 bases, with 3 bases of the junction left unmatched. CDR1 and CDR2 (germline): SGHVS, FQNEAQ.

With regard to this clone: The sample carries other DNA sequences with the same CDR3. This rearrangement joins TRBV7-9 to TRBJ1-1; a possible D gene is TRBD1 (5 bases). This CDR3 has 13 residues. CDR1 and CDR2 from the germline V gene are SEHNR and FQNEAQ (reference sequence). Trimming removed 1 base from V and 4 bases from J, with 7 bases in between. CDR3 region: CASSLGGGTEAFF. The CDR3 DNA reads TGTGCCAGCAGCTTAGGGGGGGGCACTGAAGCTTTCTTT.

This clone was seen a handful of times. The chain is built from TRBV5-6 and TRBJ1-2; D possibly corresponds to TRBD1 (5 bases). Germline CDR1 is SGHDT and CDR2 is YYEEEE. The V gene lost 2 bases and the J gene lost 8 bases, with 13 bases spanning the gap. The CDR3 contains 13 residues. The CDR3 protein is CASSLVRASGYTF. The CDR3 nucleotides are TGTGCCAGCAGCTTAGTCAGGGCTTCCGGCTACACCTTC.

The rearrangement uses TRBV3-1 (or the pseudogene TRBV3-2) and TRBJ1-1; the D is unclear. The CDR3 is 14 residues long. Germline loops: CDR1 LGHDT, CDR2 YNNKEL (reference sequence). V lost 1 base and J 1 base, leaving 7 bases between the germline ends. This CDR3 is CASSQGWANTEAFF. The DNA for the CDR3 is TGTGCCAGCAGCCAAGGGTGGGCGAACACTGAAGCTTTCTTT.

This chain connects TRBV7-2 to TRBJ2-7; no firm D call. V lost 1 base and J 7 bases, leaving 8 bases between the germline ends. The germline gives CDR1 SGHTA, CDR2 FQGNSA. The CDR3 runs to 12 residues. CDR3 sequence: CASSLDLGEQYF. The CDR3 DNA reads TGTGCCAGCAGCTTAGATCTGGGGGAGCAGTACTTC.

The rearrangement joins TRBV10-3 to TRBJ2-1, with D possibly matching TRBD1 (6 bases). Germline values: CDR1 ENHRY, CDR2 SYGVKD. V lost 6 bases to trimming and J lost 7 bases, with 10 bases between them. This CDR3 spans 12 amino acids. The CDR3 DNA follows: TGTGCCATCAGCTCACAGGGAAATGAGCAGTTCTTC. This codes for CAISSQGNEQFF.

This chain connects TRBV25-1 to TRBJ2-3, with D perhaps assigned TRBD1 or TRBD2 (5 bases each). CDR1 and CDR2 from the germline V gene are MGHDK and SYGVNS. The CDR3 contains 12 residues. V was cut by 6 bases and J by 4 bases, with 8 bases left in between. CDR3 nucleotides: TGTGCCAGCAGCCTGGGGGCAGATACGCAGTATTTT. This sequence encodes CASSLGADTQYF.

The gene calls are TRBV5-1 and TRBJ1-2; D is undetermined. Trimming cost V 0 bases and J 4 bases, with 7 bases left between them. The CDR3 totals 13 residues. Germline CDR1 reads SGHRS; CDR2 reads YFSETQ. The CDR3: CASSLEASYGYTF. In DNA form, the CDR3 reads TGCGCCAGCAGCTTGGAGGCGAGCTATGGCTACACCTTC.

The chain uses TRBV21-1 and TRBJ2-1; the table's D gene call, TRBD2, was not cross checked with the DNA. TRBV21-1 is an annotated pseudogene. This CDR3 is built from 16 residues. In DNA form, the CDR3 reads TGTGCCAGCAGAACCCAAGGGAGCGGGGGAGACAATGAGCAGTTCTTC. This codes for CASRTQGSGGDNEQFF.

This chain links TRBV15 with TRBJ1-1; no clear D gene. Germline values: CDR1 LNHNV, CDR2 YYDKDF (reference sequence). CDR3 length equals 14 residues. Between the trimmed V and J ends, which lost 4 bases and 1 base, there was a span of 10 bases. CDR3: CATSTPTRNTEAFF. CDR3 coding DNA: TGTGCCACCAGCACCCCGACTAGGAACACTGAAGCTTTCTTT.

This clone was picked up one time. CDR3 DNA: TGTGCCAGCAGTCGGACGGTGAACACTGAAGCTTTCTTT. Translation gives CASSRTVNTEAFF. The rearrangement links TRBV13 to TRBJ1-1; no firm D call. Germline lookup yields CDR1 PRHDT and CDR2 FYEKMQ (reference sequence). The CDR3 runs 13 residues. V lost 6 bases and J lost 0, with 8 bases in between.

The CDR3 reads CASNNGATYNEQFF. CDR3 DNA: TGTGCCAGTAATAACGGGGCCACCTACAATGAGCAGTTCTTC. This sequence joins TRBV19 and TRBJ2-1; D assignment may be TRBD1 or TRBD2 (5 bases each). V lost 7 bases and J lost 2, with 12 bases in between. Looked up from germline, CDR1 is LNHDA and CDR2 is SQIVND (reference sequence). This CDR3 region has 14 residues.

This chain uses TRBV9 with TRBJ1-6; 7 bases match TRBD1. V trimming: 3 bases; J trimming: 6 bases; junction bases outside the gene matches: 6. The CDR3 runs to 15 residues. Germline-derived CDR1 and CDR2 are SGDLS and YYNGEE. The CDR3 region is CASSARDSSNSPLHF. CDR3 nucleotide sequence: TGTGCCAGCAGCGCCCGGGACAGCTCTAATTCACCCCTCCACTTT. Full variable domain (outside the CDR3, taken from reference TRBV9 and TRBJ1-6): DSGVTQTPKHLITATGQRVTLRCSPRSGDLSVYWYQQSLDQGLQFLIQYYNGEERAKGNILERFSAQQFPDLHSELNLSSLELGDSALYFCASSARDSSNSPLHFGNGTRLTVT.

Here the CDR3 reads CSVEKDTDYEQYF. The CDR3, as DNA: TGCAGCGTTGAAAAGGACACGGACTACGAGCAGTACTTC. The gene calls are TRBV29-1 and TRBJ2-7; TRBD1 is a possible D gene (5 bases). CDR1 is SQVTM and CDR2 is ANQGSEA in the germline V gene. Trimming removed 2 bases from V and 3 bases from J, with 11 bases in between. The CDR3 consists of 13 residues.

This clone is a singleton in its sample. The chain recombines TRBV15 with TRBJ1-5; 9 bases map to TRBD1. The germline gives CDR1 LNHNV, CDR2 YYDKDF (reference sequence). After removal of 0 bases from V and 7 bases from J, the junction contained 4 bases not matched to a gene. This CDR3 spans 15 amino acids. This CDR3 is CATSREQGAGQPQHF. CDR3 coding DNA: TGTGCCACCAGCAGAGAACAGGGGGCAGGACAGCCCCAGCATTTT.

The chain combines TRBV5-4 with TRBJ2-5; 11 nucleotides match TRBD2. Unmatched junction bases numbered 10, after V lost 5 bases and J lost 1 base. Germline lookup yields CDR1 SGHNT and CDR2 YYREEE (reference sequence). This CDR3 comprises 17 residues. In DNA form, the CDR3 reads TGTGCCAGCAGTACTTTAACTCTAGCGGGAGGCCAAGAGACCCAGTACTTC. It is translated as CASSTLTLAGGQETQYF. Using reference TRBV5-4 and TRBJ2-5 for the parts outside the CDR3, the full variable domain is ETGVTQSPTHLIKTRGQQVTLRCSSQSGHNTVSWYQQALGQGPQFIFQYYREEENGRGNFPPRFSGLQFPNYSSELNVNALELDDSALYLCASSTLTLAGGQETQYFGPGTRLLVL.

The gene calls are TRBV5-5 and TRBJ1-5; no reliable D call. The V end lost 2 bases, the J end lost 6 bases, and 9 bases lay between the germline ends. Germline CDR1 reads SGHKS; CDR2 reads YYEKEE (reference sequence). The CDR3 is 13 residues long. CDR3 nucleotides: TGTGCCAGCAGCTTTGGTGGCTCTCAGCCCCAGCATTTT. Its protein is CASSFGGSQPQHF.

V is TRBV9 and J is TRBJ2-1; D is perhaps TRBD1 (5 bases). Trimming pared 4 bases from V and 0 bases from J, leaving 14 bases between. Looked up from germline, CDR1 is SGDLS and CDR2 is YYNGEE. CDR3 length equals 16 residues. The CDR3 spells CASSKAGPSSYNEQFF. The CDR3, as DNA: TGTGCCAGCAGCAAAGCAGGGCCTAGCTCCTACAATGAGCAGTTCTTC. Using reference TRBV9 and TRBJ2-1 for the parts outside the CDR3, the full variable domain is DSGVTQTPKHLITATGQRVTLRCSPRSGDLSVYWYQQSLDQGLQFLIQYYNGEERAKGNILERFSAQQFPDLHSELNLSSLELGDSALYFCASSKAGPSSYNEQFFGPGTRLTVL.

The chain joins TRBV3-1 (or the pseudogene TRBV3-2) to TRBJ2-6; 8 bases fit TRBD2. The CDR3 extends over 18 amino acids. Germline CDR1 and CDR2: LGHDT and YNNKEL (reference sequence). With 4 bases clipped from V and 0 bases from J, the junction kept 8 bases outside the gene matches. The CDR3 region has the DNA TGTGCCAGCAGCCCAGCGGGGGCGACTCGCTCTGGGGCCAACGTCCTGACTTTC. Its protein is CASSPAGATRSGANVLTF.

The chain employs TRBV15 and TRBJ1-5; D is unclear. Germline V gene sequence: CDR1 LNHNV, CDR2 YYDKDF (reference sequence). V was pared by 1 base and J by 0 bases, with 10 bases between. The CDR3 covers 16 residues. Here the CDR3 reads CATSRARRASNQPQHF. The CDR3 DNA follows: TGTGCCACCAGCAGAGCTCGTCGGGCTAGCAATCAGCCCCAGCATTTT.

The chain recombines TRBV6-5 with TRBJ1-2, with D perhaps TRBD1 (5 bases). Between the trimmed V and J ends, which lost 4 bases and 2 bases, there was a span of 11 bases. The CDR3 length is 14 residues. The germline V gene encodes CDR1 MNHEY and CDR2 SVGAGI. The CDR3 DNA follows: TGTGCCAGCAGTTGGGGGGGGACGAACTATGGCTACACCTTC. Residues: CASSWGGTNYGYTF.

The rearrangement links TRBV30 to TRBJ2-7; D gene ambiguous. Trimming left V 0 bases short and J 3 bases short, with 6 bases between. Germline loops: CDR1 GTSNPN, CDR2 SVGIG (reference sequence). The length of the CDR3 is 12 residues. This chain's CDR3 is CAWSVRLYEQYF. The CDR3 DNA sequence: TGTGCCTGGAGTGTACGGCTCTACGAGCAGTACTTC.

This clone was recorded once. This chain connects TRBV27 to TRBJ1-5; 7 bases fit TRBD1. The CDR3 sequence is 14 residues long. After removal of 4 bases from V and 5 bases from J, the junction contained 5 bases not matched to a gene. The germline gives CDR1 MNHEY, CDR2 SMNVEV (reference sequence). Here the CDR3 reads CASSWQGDHQPQHF. The CDR3 nucleotides read TGTGCCAGCAGTTGGCAGGGGGACCATCAGCCCCAGCATTTT.

This clone was recorded only once. The gene calls are TRBV10-2 and TRBJ1-1, with TRBD1 as a possible D gene (6 bases). CDR3 length: 13 residues. The germline V and J ends were trimmed by 11 bases and 1 base, with 14 bases remaining between them. The germline V gene encodes CDR1 WSHSY and CDR2 SAAADI. The CDR3 is CAGRDTSNTEAFF. Written as DNA, the CDR3 is TGCGCCGGAAGGGACACTTCGAACACTGAAGCTTTCTTT.

The V call is TRBV10-3, the J call TRBJ2-6; TRBD1 or TRBD2 may be the D gene (5 bases each). Germline CDR1 ENHRY, CDR2 SYGVKD. The V gene lost 7 bases and the J gene lost 4 bases, with 17 bases spanning the gap. This CDR3 has 16 amino acids. The CDR3 DNA reads as TGTGCCATCACTCGGGCGGCAGGGACCGGGGCCAACGTCCTGACTTTC. Its protein product is CAITRAAGTGANVLTF.

This chain links TRBV12-5 with TRBJ2-7, with a tentative D call TRBD2 (6 bases). The CDR3 spans 15 residues. Looked up from germline, CDR1 is LGHNT and CDR2 is FRNRAP. Trimming pared 3 bases from V and 2 bases from J, leaving 14 bases between. CDR3 protein: CASGFGGGAAYEQYF. DNA of the CDR3: TGTGCTAGTGGTTTCGGCGGAGGGGCGGCCTACGAGCAGTACTTC.

The rearrangement joins TRBV7-3 to TRBJ1-1; no definite D call. Trimming left V 0 bases short and J 6 bases short, with 11 bases between. Germline CDR1 and CDR2: SGHTA and FQGTGA. This CDR3 region has 14 residues. This CDR3 is CASSLTHLGPEAFF. CDR3 DNA: TGTGCCAGCAGCTTAACTCACCTAGGCCCTGAAGCTTTCTTT.